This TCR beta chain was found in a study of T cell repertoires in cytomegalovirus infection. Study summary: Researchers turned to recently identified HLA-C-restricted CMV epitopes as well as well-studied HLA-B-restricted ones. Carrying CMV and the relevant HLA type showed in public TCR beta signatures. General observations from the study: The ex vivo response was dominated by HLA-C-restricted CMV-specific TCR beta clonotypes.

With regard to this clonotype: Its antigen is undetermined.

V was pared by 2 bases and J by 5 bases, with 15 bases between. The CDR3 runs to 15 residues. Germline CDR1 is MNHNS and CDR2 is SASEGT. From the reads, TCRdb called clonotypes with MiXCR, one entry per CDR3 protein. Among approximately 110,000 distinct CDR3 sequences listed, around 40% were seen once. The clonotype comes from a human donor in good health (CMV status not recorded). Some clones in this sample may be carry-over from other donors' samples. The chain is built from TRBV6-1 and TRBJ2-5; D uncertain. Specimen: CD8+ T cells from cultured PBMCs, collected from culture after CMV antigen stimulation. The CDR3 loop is CASSEPATFGETQYF. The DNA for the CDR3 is TGTGCCAGCAGTGAACCGGCAACCTTTGGGGAGACCCAGTACTTC.